Listed below are T cell receptor beta chains from one sample, sequenced in a study of blood T cell repertoires in COVID-19. Data came from immunoSEQ multiplex PCR; TCRdb stores just in-frame clones and leaves some out. The sample consists of tens of thousands of clones, 90% to 95% of them appearing once. The material sequenced was peripheral blood. The receptors come from a woman between 45 and 65 years old in a cohort sampled during active COVID-19. Each CDR3 is given with its conserved first and last residue. A D gene is named only where the DNA matches it firmly. Clone size is given for some rows only: seen once, a few or many times, or a class if the clone is expanded.

TRBV19,.,TRBJ2-3,once,TGTGCCAGTAGCGCTAGCTACACAGATACGCAGTATTTT,CASSASYTDTQYF
TRBV30,.,TRBJ2-7,.,TGTGCCTGGAGTCCCACGGGGGTTAGGCAGTACTTC,CAWSPTGVRQYF
TRBV6-5,.,TRBJ1-1,.,TGTGCCAGCACCAAGGGGGGGGGAGGCACTGAAGCTTTCTTT,CASTKGGGGTEAFF
TRBV28,TRBD1,TRBJ1-1,.,TGTGCCAGCAATCAACAGGGGTCTGAAGCTTTCTTT,CASNQQGSEAFF
TRBV19,TRBD1,TRBJ2-7,.,TGTGCCAGTAGTCTGACAGGGAAAGAGCAGTACTTC,CASSLTGKEQYF
TRBV11-2,TRBD2,TRBJ2-1,.,TGTGCCAGCACCCTACTAGCGGGGGGGCGGAATGAGCAGTTCTTC,CASTLLAGGRNEQFF
TRBV3-1/TRBV3-2,TRBD2,TRBJ2-3,.,TGTGCCAGCAGCCAAGGGAGGGGACTAGGAGATACGCAGTATTTT,CASSQGRGLGDTQYF
TRBV5-4,TRBD1,TRBJ2-2,.,TGTGCCAGCAGCCCACAGGGGGGGAACACCGGGGAGCTGTTTTTT,CASSPQGGNTGELFF
TRBV5-1,.,TRBJ2-5,.,TGCGCCAGCAGCCGACAGGAAGAGACCCAGTACTTC,CASSRQEETQYF
TRBV2,.,TRBJ1-1,.,TGTGCCAGCAGTGAAGCAAGGGGCACTGAAGCTTTCTTT,CASSEARGTEAFF
TRBV5-1,.,TRBJ1-1,.,TGCGCCAGCAGCTTCGCGAGGACTGAAGCTTTCTTT,CASSFARTEAFF
TRBV6-2/TRBV6-3,TRBD1,TRBJ1-4,.,TGTGCCAGCAGACCTACAGGGGGCGGTGAAAAACTGTTTTTT,CASRPTGGGEKLFF
TRBV7-2,TRBD2,TRBJ2-3,.,TGTGCCAGCAGCTTAGTAGCGGGGGGGCGAAATACGCAGTATTTT,CASSLVAGGRNTQYF
TRBV10-3,TRBD1,TRBJ1-5,.,TGTGCCATCAGTGAGTCTGGGACAGGGGGAAGCAATCAGCCCCAGCATTTT,CAISESGTGGSNQPQHF
TRBV19,.,TRBJ2-3,.,TGTGCCGCCCAAGCCGCTAGCACAGATACGCAGTATTTT,CAAQAASTDTQYF
TRBV7-2,TRBD1,TRBJ2-2,.,TGTGCCAGCAGCTTAGCGCCAGGGGGCAACACCGGGGAGCTGTTTTTT,CASSLAPGGNTGELFF
TRBV10-1,TRBD1,TRBJ2-7,.,TGCGCCAGCAGGTCCCTAGGGACAGGGGGCTACGAGCAGTACTTC,CASRSLGTGGYEQYF
TRBV11-2,.,TRBJ1-2,.,TGTGCCAGCAGCTTATTAAAGGGAGCTAACTATGGCTACACCTTC,CASSLLKGANYGYTF
TRBV6-7,TRBD1,TRBJ1-5,once,TGTGCCAGCAGTCCCGGGACAGTCCTAAATAGCAATCAGCCCCAGCATTTT,CASSPGTVLNSNQPQHF
TRBV29-1,.,TRBJ2-7,.,TGCAGCGTTGAAGATATCCCGGGTGCCGAGCAGTACTTC,CSVEDIPGAEQYF
TRBV7-9,.,TRBJ2-7,.,TGTGCCAGCAGCTGGAGCCGGGGGGCCGACGAGCAGTACTTC,CASSWSRGADEQYF
TRBV9,TRBD1,TRBJ1-3,medium-sized,TGTGCCAGCAGCGGGGGGACAGGGGCTGGAAACACCATATATTTT,CASSGGTGAGNTIYF
TRBV18,TRBD1,TRBJ2-1,.,TGTGCCAGCTCACCTGGACAAGGGGGACAGGGTTTCAATGAGCAGTTCTTC,CASSPGQGGQGFNEQFF
TRBV5-4,.,TRBJ1-1,.,TGTGCCAGCAGCTTGGCCCCAGGGATGGACACTGAAGCTTTCTTT,CASSLAPGMDTEAFF
TRBV18,.,TRBJ2-7,once,TGTGCCAGCTCACCTGGTAGATCCTACGAGCAGTACTTC,CASSPGRSYEQYF
TRBV29-1,TRBD1,TRBJ2-3,.,TGCAGCGCCGAGCCCGGGGACAGGGCCACAGATACGCAGTATTTT,CSAEPGDRATDTQYF
TRBV18,.,TRBJ2-7,.,TGTGCCAGCTCACCACGTAACTATCCCCCCTACGAGCAGTACTTC,CASSPRNYPPYEQYF